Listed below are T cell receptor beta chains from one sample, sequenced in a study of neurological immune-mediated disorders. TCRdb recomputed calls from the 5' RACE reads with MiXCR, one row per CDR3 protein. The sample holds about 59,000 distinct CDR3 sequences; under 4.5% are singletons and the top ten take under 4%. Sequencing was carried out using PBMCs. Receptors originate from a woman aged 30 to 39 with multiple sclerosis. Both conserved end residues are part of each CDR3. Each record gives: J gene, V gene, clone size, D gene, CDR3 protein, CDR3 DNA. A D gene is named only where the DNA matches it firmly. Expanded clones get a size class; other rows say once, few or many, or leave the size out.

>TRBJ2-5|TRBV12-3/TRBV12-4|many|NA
CASSLSGAQETQYF
TGTGCCAGCAGCCTATCGGGGGCTCAAGAGACCCAGTACTTC
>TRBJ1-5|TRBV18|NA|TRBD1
CASSWTGRENQPQHF
TGTGCCAGCTCGTGGACAGGGAGGGAAAATCAGCCCCAGCATTTT
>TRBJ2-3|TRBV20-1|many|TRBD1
CSAMPGMGQGIIDTQYF
TGCAGTGCTATGCCCGGTATGGGACAGGGGATTATAGATACGCAGTATTTT
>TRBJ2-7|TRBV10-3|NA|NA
CAIKRQENSYEQYF
TGTGCCATCAAAAGACAGGAAAACTCCTACGAGCAGTACTTC
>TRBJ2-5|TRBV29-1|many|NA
CSVVGSFQETQYF
TGCAGCGTTGTCGGGTCCTTCCAAGAGACCCAGTACTTC
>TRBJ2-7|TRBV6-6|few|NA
CASSGSGGLKYEQYF
TGTGCCAGCAGTGGATCAGGGGGGTTAAAATACGAGCAGTACTTC
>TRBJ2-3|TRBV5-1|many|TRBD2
CASSLAGGGGSTDTQYF
TGCGCCAGCAGCTTGGCCGGTGGCGGGGGGTCCACAGATACGCAGTATTTT
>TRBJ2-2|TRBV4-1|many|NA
CASRDTGKNTGELFF
TGCGCCAGCAGGGACACAGGGAAGAACACCGGGGAGCTGTTTTTT
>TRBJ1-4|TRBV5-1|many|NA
CASSPGTPNEKLFF
TGCGCCAGCAGCCCCGGGACCCCTAATGAAAAACTGTTTTTT
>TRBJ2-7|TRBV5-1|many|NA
CASSLVGYEQYF
TGCGCCAGCAGCTTGGTGGGCTACGAGCAGTACTTC
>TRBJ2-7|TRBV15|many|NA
CATSTPSRVWLSYEQYF
TGTGCCACCAGCACCCCAAGTAGGGTCTGGCTGTCCTACGAGCAGTACTTC
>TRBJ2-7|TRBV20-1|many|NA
CSAARGAYEQYF
TGCAGTGCGGCCAGGGGGGCCTACGAGCAGTACTTC
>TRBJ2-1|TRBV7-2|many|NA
CASSPLAGRNEQFF
TGTGCCAGCAGCCCCTTGGCGGGGCGGAATGAGCAGTTCTTC
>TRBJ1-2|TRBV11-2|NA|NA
CASSLLKRGPYGYTF
TGTGCCAGCAGCTTACTTAAGAGAGGCCCCTATGGCTACACCTTC
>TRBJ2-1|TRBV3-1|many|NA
CASSQGRLQDKVF
TGTGCCAGCAGCCAAGGGCGACTCCAAGATAAGGTCTTC
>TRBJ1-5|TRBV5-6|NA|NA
CASSLGAGIGQPQHF
TGTGCCAGCAGCTTGGGAGCGGGGATCGGTCAGCCCCAGCATTTT
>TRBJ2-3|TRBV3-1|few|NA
CASSPRTSTDTQYF
TGTGCCAGCAGCCCCCGGACTAGCACAGATACGCAGTATTTT
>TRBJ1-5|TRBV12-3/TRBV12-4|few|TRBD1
CASSYTGGGQPQNF
TGTGCCAGCAGTTACACAGGGGGCGGACAGCCCCAGAATTTT
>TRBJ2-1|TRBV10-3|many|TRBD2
CAIRSSGAGNEQFF
TGTGCCATCAGATCTAGCGGGGCGGGGAATGAGCAGTTCTTC
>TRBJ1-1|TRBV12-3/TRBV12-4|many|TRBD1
CASRAPRQGPGNTEAFF
TGTGCCAGCAGGGCCCCACGACAGGGGCCAGGGAACACTGAAGCTTTCTTT
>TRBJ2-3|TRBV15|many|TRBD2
CATSGSGRPGTDTQYF
TGTGCCACCAGTGGTAGCGGGAGGCCGGGGACAGATACGCAGTATTTT
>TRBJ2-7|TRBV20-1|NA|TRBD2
CSVLGGKNEQYF
TGCAGTGTTTTGGGGGGGAAGAACGAGCAGTACTTC
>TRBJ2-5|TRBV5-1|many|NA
CASVPLRGAQETQYF
TGCGCCAGCGTCCCCCTACGGGGCGCCCAAGAGACCCAGTACTTC
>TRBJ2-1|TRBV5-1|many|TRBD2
CASSLYSGSRDEQFF
TGCGCCAGCAGCTTGTATAGCGGGAGTCGGGATGAGCAGTTCTTC
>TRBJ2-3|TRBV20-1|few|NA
CSANQEGRSPRDTQYF
TGCAGTGCTAATCAAGAGGGGCGGAGCCCCAGAGATACGCAGTATTTT
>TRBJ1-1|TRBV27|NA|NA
CANRAGTEAFF
TGTGCCAACCGGGCGGGAACTGAAGCTTTCTTT
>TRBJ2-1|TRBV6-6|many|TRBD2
CASSQLAGSHNEQFF
TGTGCCAGCAGCCAACTAGCGGGGTCTCACAATGAGCAGTTCTTC
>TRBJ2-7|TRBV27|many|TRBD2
CASSSIGLAGFEQYF
TGTGCCAGCAGTTCAATAGGACTAGCGGGGTTTGAGCAGTACTTC
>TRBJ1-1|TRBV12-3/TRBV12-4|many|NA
CASTIPRGGMNTEAFF
TGTGCCAGCACTATCCCCCGGGGAGGAATGAACACTGAAGCTTTCTTT
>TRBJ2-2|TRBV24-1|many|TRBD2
CATGLAGTGELFF
TGTGCCACAGGACTAGCGGGAACCGGGGAGCTGTTTTTT
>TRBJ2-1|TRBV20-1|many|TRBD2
CSALPTGASGVSLAYEQFF
TGCAGTGCTCTTCCAACAGGGGCTAGCGGGGTTTCACTTGCCTATGAGCAGTTCTTC
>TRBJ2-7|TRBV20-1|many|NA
CSAQGYEQYF
TGCAGTGCTCAGGGCTACGAGCAGTACTTC
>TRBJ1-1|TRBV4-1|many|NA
CASSAPGLRDEAFF
TGCGCCAGCAGCGCCCCCGGACTGCGGGATGAAGCTTTCTTT
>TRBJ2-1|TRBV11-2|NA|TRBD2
CASSLDWLAGGLGPYNEQFF
TGTGCCAGCAGCTTAGACTGGCTAGCGGGGGGGCTGGGCCCCTACAATGAGCAGTTCTTC
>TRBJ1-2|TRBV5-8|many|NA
CASSLDPGDGYGYTF
TGTGCCAGCAGCTTGGACCCGGGGGATGGGTATGGCTACACCTTC
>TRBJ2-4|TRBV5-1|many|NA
CASRQDSNIAKNIQYF
TGCGCCAGCCGCCAGGACAGTAACATAGCCAAAAACATTCAGTACTTC
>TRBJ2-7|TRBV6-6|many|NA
CASTGASQGYEQYF
TGTGCCAGCACAGGCGCCAGCCAGGGCTACGAGCAGTACTTC
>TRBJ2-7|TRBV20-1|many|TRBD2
CSARAGGEAYEQYF
TGCAGTGCTAGAGCCGGGGGGGAGGCCTACGAGCAGTACTTC